This T cell receptor beta chain was observed in a study of blood T cell repertoires in COVID-19. TCRdb's copy holds only in-frame clones and misses some; the assay was immunoSEQ multiplex PCR. The sample includes 150,000 to 200,000 clones, just under 90% seen only once; the top ten take 3% to 4.5%. V was shortened by 2 bases and J by 5 bases, with 9 bases between the two germline ends. CDR3 size: 13 residues. CDR1 and CDR2 from the germline V gene are MDHEN and SYDVKM. The clonotype comes from a man aged 18 to 35 with active or convalescent COVID-19. The rearrangement links TRBV28 to TRBJ1-2; the D is unclear. The specimen sequenced was peripheral blood. The CDR3 nucleotides read TGTGCCAGCAGTTTACGGGTTTATTATGGCTACACCTTC. Translation gives CASSLRVYYGYTF.